The 16 T cell receptor beta chains presented below share a single source sample, sequenced in a study of blood T cell repertoires in COVID-19. Only in-frame clones appear in the TCRdb table, and some are missing; sequencing was by immunoSEQ multiplex PCR. The data contain about 89,000 clones, 70% to 80% of them singletons. The specimen sequenced was peripheral blood. These TCRs come from a human donor in a cohort sampled during active COVID-19.

V is TRBV4-3 and J is TRBJ2-3; tentatively, D is TRBD1 (6 bases). Between the trimmed V and J ends, which lost 4 bases and 0 bases, there was a span of 11 bases. CDR1 and CDR2 from the germline V gene are LGHNA and YSLEER. The CDR3 covers 15 residues. CDR3: CASSPEQGSTDTQYF. The CDR3 DNA sequence: TGCGCCAGCAGCCCGGAACAGGGAAGCACAGATACGCAGTATTTT.

The gene calls are TRBV9 and TRBJ1-5; D is unclear. Germline V lookup: CDR1 SGDLS, CDR2 YYNGEE. V dropped 4 bases and J dropped 5 bases, with 10 bases sitting between them. The CDR3 runs 13 residues. CDR3 in amino acids: CASSPSPDQPQHF. CDR3 DNA: TGTGCCAGCAGCCCCTCCCCGGATCAGCCCCAGCATTTT.

The chain employs TRBV28 and TRBJ2-7, with a weak D call TRBD2 (5 bases). V lost 2 bases, J lost 1 base, and 9 bases lay in between. This CDR3 has 14 residues. Germline assignment: CDR1 MDHEN and CDR2 SYDVKM. The CDR3 DNA is TGTGCCAGCAGTTTACTGGACTGGTCCTACGAGCAGTACTTC. Translated: CASSLLDWSYEQYF.

V usage is TRBV6-1 and J usage is TRBJ2-7, with TRBD2 as a possible D gene (5 bases). CDR3 length equals 13 residues. Looked up from germline, CDR1 is MNHNS and CDR2 is SASEGT. Trimming cost V 2 bases and J 6 bases, with 11 bases left between them. The DNA of the CDR3 is TGTGCCAGCAGTGAAACGGAGGAGAGCGAGCAGTACTTC. It translates to CASSETEESEQYF.

This clone was seen just once. In nucleotides, the CDR3 is TGTGCCAGCAGCGTAGAAGCGGACTCCTACAATGAGCAGTTCTTC. Its protein is CASSVEADSYNEQFF. The chain recombines TRBV9 with TRBJ2-1; a weak D match, TRBD2 (5 bases). Between the trimmed V and J ends, which lost 0 bases and 0 bases, there was a span of 7 bases. The CDR3 has 15 residues. The germline CDR1 and CDR2 sequences are SGDLS and YYNGEE.

V and J are TRBV19 and TRBJ2-1; 8 nucleotides line up with TRBD2. Germline-derived CDR1 and CDR2 are LNHDA and SQIVND (reference sequence). V lost 5 bases, J lost 8 bases, and 11 bases stayed unmatched. This CDR3 comprises 15 residues. CDR3 DNA sequence: TGTGCCAGTAGTGGGCGGGAGGACGCAAGGGATGAGCAGTTCTTC. It is translated as CASSGREDARDEQFF.

The V and J genes are TRBV18 and TRBJ2-3; 7 nucleotides align to TRBD2. Germline trimming cut 4 bases from V and 3 bases from J; bases unmatched to any gene: 1. This CDR3 is built from 13 residues. Looked up from germline, CDR1 is KGHSH and CDR2 is LQKENI. CDR3 region: CASSRRETDTQYF. The DNA of the CDR3 is TGTGCCAGCTCACGGCGGGAGACAGATACGCAGTATTTT.

This clone has just one count. The chain is built from TRBV7-9 and TRBJ2-2; tentative D call: TRBD1 (5 bases). The CDR3 has 15 residues. The V gene lost 6 bases and the J gene lost 0 bases, with 11 bases spanning the gap. Germline CDR1 is SEHNR and CDR2 is FQNEAQ (reference sequence). Here the CDR3 DNA reads TGTGCCAGCAGTCCCCGGACAACGAACACCGGGGAGCTGTTTTTT. Residues: CASSPRTTNTGELFF. The entire variable domain, with the rest obtained from reference TRBV7-9 and TRBJ2-2, is as follows: DTGVSQNPRHKITKRGQNVTFRCDPISEHNRLYWYRQTLGQGPEFLTYFQNEAQLEKSRLLSDRFSAERPKGSFSTLEIQRTEQGDSAMYLCASSPRTTNTGELFFGEGSRLTVL.

V is TRBV5-4 and J is TRBJ2-1; 9 bases are shared with TRBD2. Germline assignment: CDR1 SGHNT and CDR2 YYREEE (reference sequence). V trimming: 4 bases; J trimming: 7 bases; junction bases outside the gene matches: 15. This CDR3 comprises 17 residues. DNA of the CDR3: TGTGCCAGCAGCACCTCACCGGTAGCGGGAGTGGGGAATGAGCAGTTCTTC. The encoded protein is CASSTSPVAGVGNEQFF.

The chain has TRBV6-5 and TRBJ2-7; 13 bases align to TRBD2. Germline values: CDR1 MNHEY, CDR2 SVGAGI. The V and J ends lost 2 bases and 5 bases, in that order; junction bases with no gene match: 0. There are 14 residues in the CDR3. The CDR3 is CASSYGTSGNEQYF. The DNA of the CDR3 is TGTGCCAGCAGTTACGGGACTAGCGGGAACGAGCAGTACTTC.

V usage is TRBV19 and J usage is TRBJ2-1; TRBD2 agrees at 12 bases. The germline gives CDR1 LNHDA, CDR2 SQIVND (reference sequence). This CDR3 spans 16 amino acids. Trimming cost V 4 bases and J 7 bases; bases outside gene matches: 8. This CDR3 is CASSTLRTSGVNEQFF. CDR3 DNA sequence: TGTGCCAGTAGTACCCTGAGGACTAGCGGGGTAAATGAGCAGTTCTTC.

This sequence joins TRBV7-9 and TRBJ1-6; a possible D gene is TRBD1 (5 bases). CDR3 size: 14 residues. Germline V gene data show CDR1 as SEHNR and CDR2 as FQNEAQ (reference sequence). The germline V and J ends were trimmed by 5 bases and 6 bases, with 11 bases remaining between them. CDR3 sequence (DNA): TGTGCCAGCAGCACGACAGAAATTAATTCACCCCTCCACTTT. This encodes CASSTTEINSPLHF. Drawing the rest from reference TRBV7-9 and TRBJ1-6, the complete variable domain is DTGVSQNPRHKITKRGQNVTFRCDPISEHNRLYWYRQTLGQGPEFLTYFQNEAQLEKSRLLSDRFSAERPKGSFSTLEIQRTEQGDSAMYLCASSTTEINSPLHFGNGTRLTVT.

The chain couples TRBV24-1 to TRBJ2-7, with D unclear. Germline V gene lookup returns CDR1 KGHDR and CDR2 SFDVKD. The V end lost 3 bases, the J end lost 2 bases, and 7 bases lay between the germline ends. This CDR3 spans 13 amino acids. The CDR3 sequence is CATSDAGTYEQYF. DNA of the CDR3: TGTGCCACCAGTGATGCAGGCACCTACGAGCAGTACTTC.

This clone was observed a single time. The chain recombines TRBV4-3 with TRBJ1-4; 7 bases are shared with TRBD1. CDR1 and CDR2 (germline): LGHNA, YSLEER. Germline trimming cut 0 bases from V and 8 bases from J; bases unmatched to any gene: 6. The CDR3 totals 15 residues. CDR3 sequence: CASSQDQGVREKLFF. The CDR3 DNA follows: TGCGCCAGCAGCCAAGATCAGGGGGTGAGAGAAAAACTGTTTTTT.

The gene calls are TRBV5-8 and TRBJ2-5, with TRBD1 matching over 8 bases. There are 13 residues in the CDR3. Germline V gene data show CDR1 as SGHTS and CDR2 as YDEGEE. Unmatched junction bases numbered 3, after V lost 4 bases and J lost 4 bases. The CDR3 here is CASSRRGLETQYF. CDR3 nucleotide sequence: TGTGCCAGCAGCCGCAGGGGGCTAGAGACCCAGTACTTC.

The genes are TRBV7-2 and TRBJ1-1, with no clear D. Trimming cost V 5 bases and J 6 bases, with 7 bases left between them. The CDR3 sequence is 11 residues long. Germline V lookup: CDR1 SGHTA, CDR2 FQGNSA. Here the CDR3 DNA reads TGTGCCAGCAGCCCAGAATCTGAAGCTTTCTTT. Its protein product is CASSPESEAFF.